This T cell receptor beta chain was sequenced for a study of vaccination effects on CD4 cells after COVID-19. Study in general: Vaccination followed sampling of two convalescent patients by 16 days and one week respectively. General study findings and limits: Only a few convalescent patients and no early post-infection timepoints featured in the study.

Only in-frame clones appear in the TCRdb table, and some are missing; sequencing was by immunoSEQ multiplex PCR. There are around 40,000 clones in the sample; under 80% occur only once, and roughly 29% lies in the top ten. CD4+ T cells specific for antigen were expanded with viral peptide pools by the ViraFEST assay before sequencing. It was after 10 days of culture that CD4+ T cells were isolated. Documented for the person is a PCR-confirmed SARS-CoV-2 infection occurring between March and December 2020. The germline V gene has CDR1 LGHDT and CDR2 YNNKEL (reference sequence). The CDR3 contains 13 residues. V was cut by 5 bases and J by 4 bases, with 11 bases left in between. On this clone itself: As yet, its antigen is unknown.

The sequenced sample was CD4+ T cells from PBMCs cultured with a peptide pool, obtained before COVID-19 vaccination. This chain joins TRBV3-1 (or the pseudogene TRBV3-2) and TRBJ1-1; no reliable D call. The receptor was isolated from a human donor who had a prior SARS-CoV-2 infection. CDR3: CASSGRWGTEAFF. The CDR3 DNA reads TGTGCCAGCAGCGGTCGATGGGGCACTGAAGCTTTCTTT.